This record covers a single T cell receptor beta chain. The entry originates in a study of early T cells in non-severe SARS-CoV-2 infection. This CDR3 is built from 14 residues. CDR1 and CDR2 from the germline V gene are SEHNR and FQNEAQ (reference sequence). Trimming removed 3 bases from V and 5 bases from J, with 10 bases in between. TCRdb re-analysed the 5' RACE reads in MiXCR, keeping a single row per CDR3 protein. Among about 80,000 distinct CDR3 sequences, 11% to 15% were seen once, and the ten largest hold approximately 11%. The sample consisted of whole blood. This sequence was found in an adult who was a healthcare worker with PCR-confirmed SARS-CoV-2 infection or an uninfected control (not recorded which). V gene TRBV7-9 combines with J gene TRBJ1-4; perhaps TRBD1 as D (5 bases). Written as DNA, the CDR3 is TGTGCCAGCAGCTTCGGACAACTGAATGAAAAACTGTTTTTT. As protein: CASSFGQLNEKLFF.